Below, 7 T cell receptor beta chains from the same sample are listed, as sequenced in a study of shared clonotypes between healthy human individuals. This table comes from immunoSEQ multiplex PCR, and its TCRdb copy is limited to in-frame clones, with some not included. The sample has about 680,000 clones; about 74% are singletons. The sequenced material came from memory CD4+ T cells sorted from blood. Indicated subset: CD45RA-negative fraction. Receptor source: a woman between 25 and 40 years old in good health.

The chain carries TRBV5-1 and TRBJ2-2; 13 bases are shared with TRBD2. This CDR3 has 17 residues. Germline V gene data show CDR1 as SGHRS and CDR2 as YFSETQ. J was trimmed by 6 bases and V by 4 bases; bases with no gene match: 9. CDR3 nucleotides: TGCGCCAGCAGCACCTCACTAGCGGGAGGGTTCCCCGGGGAGCTGTTTTTT. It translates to CASSTSLAGGFPGELFF.

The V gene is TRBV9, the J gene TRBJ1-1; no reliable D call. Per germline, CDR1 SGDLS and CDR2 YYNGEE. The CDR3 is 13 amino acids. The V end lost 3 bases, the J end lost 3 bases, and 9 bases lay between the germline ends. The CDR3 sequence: CASSGGEHTEAFF. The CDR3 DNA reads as TGTGCCAGCAGCGGGGGTGAGCACACTGAAGCTTTCTTT.

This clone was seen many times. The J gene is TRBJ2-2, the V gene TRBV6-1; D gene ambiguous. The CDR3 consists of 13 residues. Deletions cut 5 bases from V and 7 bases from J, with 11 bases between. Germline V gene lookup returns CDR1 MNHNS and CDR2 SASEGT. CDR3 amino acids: CASSTRTVGELFF. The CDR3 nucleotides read TGTGCCAGCAGTACCCGGACCGTCGGGGAGCTGTTTTTT.

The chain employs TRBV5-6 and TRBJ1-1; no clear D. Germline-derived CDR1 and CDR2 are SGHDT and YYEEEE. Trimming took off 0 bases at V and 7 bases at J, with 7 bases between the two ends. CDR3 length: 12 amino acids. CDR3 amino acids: CASSLGQYEAFF. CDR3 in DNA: TGTGCCAGCAGCTTGGGGCAGTATGAAGCTTTCTTT.

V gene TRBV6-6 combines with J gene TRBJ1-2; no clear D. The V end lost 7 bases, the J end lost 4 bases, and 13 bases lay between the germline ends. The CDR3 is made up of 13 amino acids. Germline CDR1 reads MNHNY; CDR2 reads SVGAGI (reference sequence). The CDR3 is CASNREAVYGYTF. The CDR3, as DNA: TGTGCCAGCAATCGCGAAGCCGTCTATGGCTACACCTTC.

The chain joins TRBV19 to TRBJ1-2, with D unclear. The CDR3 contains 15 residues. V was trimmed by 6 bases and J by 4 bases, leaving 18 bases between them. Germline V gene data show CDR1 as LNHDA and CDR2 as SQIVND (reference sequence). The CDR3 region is CASSGGQSAIYGYTF. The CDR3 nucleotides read TGTGCCAGTAGCGGCGGTCAATCAGCAATCTATGGCTACACCTTC.

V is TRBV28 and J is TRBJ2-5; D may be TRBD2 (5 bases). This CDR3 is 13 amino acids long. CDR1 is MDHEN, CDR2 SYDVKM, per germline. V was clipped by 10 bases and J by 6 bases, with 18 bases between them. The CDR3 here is CATSPGSGKTQYF. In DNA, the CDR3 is TGTGCCACCAGCCCGGGGTCGGGGAAGACCCAGTACTTC.